Listed here are 14 T cell receptor beta chains from one sample, sequenced in a study of blood T cell repertoires in COVID-19. Generated by immunoSEQ multiplex PCR, the TCRdb table keeps only in-frame clones and is missing some. Among about 150,000 clones listed, 75% to 90% were seen once. Source material: peripheral blood. The receptors stem from a middle-aged woman with acute or convalescent COVID-19.

This chain uses TRBV6-5 with TRBJ1-1; the D gene is possibly TRBD1 (5 bases). V was cut by 7 bases and J by 1 base, with 10 bases left in between. The CDR3 has 13 residues. CDR1 and CDR2 (germline): MNHEY, SVGAGI. In DNA, the CDR3 is TGTGCCAGCATCCAGGGTGCGAACACTGAAGCTTTCTTT. Translated, it gives CASIQGANTEAFF.

The chain links TRBV5-1 to TRBJ1-4, with a tentative D call TRBD1 (6 bases). The V end was cut by 0 bases, the J end by 8 bases, with 11 bases between. There are 14 residues in the CDR3. Looked up from germline, CDR1 is SGHRS and CDR2 is YFSETQ. CDR3 protein: CASSLDRVREKLFF. The CDR3 DNA reads TGCGCCAGCAGCTTGGACAGGGTTCGGGAAAAACTGTTTTTT.

The chain recombines TRBV29-1 with TRBJ1-1, with D uncertain. Germline V CDR1 and CDR2: SQVTM, ANQGSEA. The V gene lost 7 bases and the J gene lost 4 bases, with 13 bases spanning the gap. The CDR3 length is 12 residues. The CDR3 DNA reads as TGCAGCGCCCACCGGCAGGCCACTGAAGCTTTCTTT. It yields the protein CSAHRQATEAFF.

The J gene is TRBJ2-7, the V gene TRBV10-2, with D unclear. V dropped 1 base and J dropped 3 bases, with 4 bases sitting between them. The germline V gene encodes CDR1 WSHSY and CDR2 SAAADI. CDR3 size: 12 residues. CDR3: CASSEYNYEQYF. CDR3 DNA: TGCGCCAGCAGTGAGTACAACTACGAGCAGTACTTC.

This rearrangement joins TRBV15 to TRBJ1-2; TRBD1 aligns across 8 bases. Unmatched junction bases numbered 13, after V lost 5 bases and J lost 8 bases. This CDR3 contains 15 residues. The germline V gene encodes CDR1 LNHNV and CDR2 YYDKDF (reference sequence). The CDR3 reads CATSGRPDRVDGYTF. The CDR3 DNA is TGTGCCACCAGCGGAAGGCCGGACAGGGTAGACGGCTACACCTTC. The variable domain in full, with the rest retrieved from reference TRBV15 and TRBJ1-2, is DAMVIQNPRYQVTQFGKPVTLSCSQTLNHNVMYWYQQKSSQAPKLLFHYYDKDFNNEADTPDNFQSRRPNTSFCFLDIRSPGLGDTAMYLCATSGRPDRVDGYTFGSGTRLTVV.

The rearrangement joins TRBV9 to TRBJ2-1; no firm D call. CDR1 is SGDLS, CDR2 YYNGEE, per germline. CDR3 length: 14 residues. V was clipped by 4 bases and J by 0 bases, with 8 bases between them. The CDR3 DNA sequence: TGTGCCAGCAGCCAAAAGAGCTCCTACAATGAGCAGTTCTTC. This sequence encodes CASSQKSSYNEQFF.

The chain has TRBV9 and TRBJ2-2; 10 bases line up with TRBD2. The germline CDR1 and CDR2 sequences are SGDLS and YYNGEE. V was pared by 4 bases and J by 4 bases, with 4 bases of the junction left unmatched. CDR3 length equals 15 residues. The CDR3 is CASSIGLAATGELFF. For the CDR3, the DNA is TGTGCCAGCAGCATCGGACTAGCGGCCACCGGGGAGCTGTTTTTT.

This chain joins TRBV5-1 and TRBJ2-7, with a possible D match to TRBD1 (5 bases). Deletions cut 1 base from V and 1 base from J, with 6 bases between. The CDR3 is 13 residues long. CDR1 SGHRS and CDR2 YFSETQ come from the germline V gene. The CDR3 spells CASSLTGSYEQYF. The CDR3 region has the DNA TGCGCCAGCAGCTTGACAGGTTCCTACGAGCAGTACTTC. Supplemented by reference TRBV5-1 and TRBJ2-7, the full variable domain reads KAGVTQTPRYLIKTRGQQVTLSCSPISGHRSVSWYQQTPGQGLQFLFEYFSETQRNKGNFPGRFSGRQFSNSRSEMNVSTLELGDSALYLCASSLTGSYEQYFGPGTRLTVT.

V and J are TRBV9 and TRBJ2-3; D is perhaps TRBD2 (5 bases). Trimming shortened V by 4 bases and J by 3 bases, and 12 bases separated the two germline ends. CDR1 is SGDLS, CDR2 YYNGEE, per germline. This CDR3 region has 14 residues. Written as DNA, the CDR3 is TGTGCCAGCAGCCCAACTAGTTTTACAGATACGCAGTATTTT. This gives the protein CASSPTSFTDTQYF.

The chain carries TRBV27 and TRBJ1-6, with D perhaps TRBD1 (5 bases). Trimming left V 3 bases short and J 5 bases short, with 17 bases between. CDR1 and CDR2 from the germline V gene are MNHEY and SMNVEV (reference sequence). This CDR3 comprises 17 residues. This CDR3 is CASSFGGGWADNSPLHF. The CDR3 DNA sequence: TGTGCCAGCAGTTTCGGGGGTGGCTGGGCCGATAATTCACCCCTCCACTTT.

The chain recombines TRBV27 with TRBJ2-3; 7 bases align to TRBD1. Germline V gives CDR1 MNHEY, CDR2 SMNVEV (reference sequence). The V gene end was trimmed by 7 bases and the J gene end by 1 base; junction bases not matched to a gene: 5. This CDR3 region has 14 residues. This CDR3 reads CASMKGAGTDTQYF. In nucleotides, the CDR3 is TGTGCCAGCATGAAGGGGGCGGGCACAGATACGCAGTATTTT.

The rearrangement joins TRBV18 to TRBJ1-1; 8 nucleotides align to TRBD1. Germline CDR1 and CDR2: KGHSH and LQKENI. The CDR3 has 13 amino acids. With V trimmed by 6 bases and J by 4 bases, 4 bases remained unmatched. The chain's CDR3 is CASSQDRATEAFF. CDR3 coding DNA: TGTGCCAGCTCCCAGGACAGGGCCACTGAAGCTTTCTTT.

This clone was seen once. J is TRBJ2-5 and V is TRBV6-5, with TRBD2 matching 13 bases. Germline CDR1 is MNHEY and CDR2 is SVGAGI. This CDR3 region has 14 residues. After removal of 5 bases from V and 5 bases from J, the junction contained 2 bases not matched to a gene. This CDR3 is CASSRTSGSETQYF. The CDR3 nucleotides read TGTGCCAGCAGTAGGACTAGCGGGAGCGAGACCCAGTACTTC.

The rearrangement joins TRBV6-5 to TRBJ1-3, with D tentatively TRBD1 (6 bases). V was clipped by 2 bases and J by 0 bases, with 11 bases between them. Germline CDR1 is MNHEY and CDR2 is SVGAGI. The CDR3 is 16 residues long. CDR3 bases: TGTGCCAGCAGTTACGGGGGCCCGAGCTCTGGAAACACCATATATTTT. Protein sequence: CASSYGGPSSGNTIYF.